This T cell receptor (beta chain) was identified during a study of T cell responses to AZD1222 COVID-19 vaccine. Notes on this clone: What it binds is not known.

Whole-study results and caveats: Researchers took repertoire samples only after the peak T cell response had come.

TCRdb's table, derived via immunoSEQ multiplex PCR, lists solely in-frame clones and lacks some. The data hold around 150,000 clones, with roughly 90% observed a single time. The sample here was peripheral blood, taken 28 days after the second AZD1222 dose. The sequence derives from an adult who received the AZD1222 COVID-19 vaccine.

DNA of the CDR3: TGTGCCAGCAGCGCGGGACAGGGCAATTCACCCCTCCACTTT. Translated, it gives CASSAGQGNSPLHF. The rearrangement joins TRBV7-2 to TRBJ1-6; 9 nucleotides line up with TRBD1. The CDR3 sequence is 14 residues long. In germline, CDR1 is SGHTA, CDR2 FQGNSA. After removal of 5 bases from V and 7 bases from J, the junction contained 3 bases not matched to a gene.